This is a list of T cell receptor beta chains from one sample in a study of blood T cells in healthy people across ages. From the 5' RACE reads, TCRdb called clonotypes with MiXCR, one entry per CDR3 protein. The sample has about 600,000 distinct CDR3 sequences; less than 60% are singletons. The material sequenced was blood. The receptors here all came from a man aged 80 or over in good health. CDR3s include the opening cysteine and the closing phenylalanine or tryptophan. The D gene is left open where the match is weak. Size values are once, few and many counts, or a class for expanded clones, and some rows have none.

>TRBD2|TRBJ2-4|TRBV4-3|NA
CASSPGGKTYEQYF
>TRBD2|TRBJ2-7|TRBV9|NA
CASSEGGTSDYEQYF
>NA|TRBJ2-2|TRBV6-6|many
CASSYQGPSITGELFF
>NA|TRBJ2-3|TRBV2|NA
CASNRLADTQYF
>NA|TRBJ2-7|TRBV20-1|NA
CSARLPPGSTGSYEQYF
>NA|TRBJ2-3|TRBV20-1|NA
CSVALAYPTDTQYF
>TRBD1|NA|TRBV7-2|NA
CASSLSLGGGEQYF
>NA|TRBJ1-2|TRBV7-9|once
CASSFATGGYTF
>NA|TRBJ2-5|TRBV6-5|NA
CASCYARTEGETQYF
>TRBD1|TRBJ1-2|TRBV29-1|NA
CSVGQGGGSIYGYTF
>TRBD2|TRBJ2-5|TRBV7-9|many
CASSSLAGALETQYF
>TRBD2|TRBJ2-3|TRBV7-9|many
CASSPLAGGTDTQYF
>NA|NA|TRBV29-1|NA
CSVGARPDSYEQYF
>NA|TRBJ2-1|TRBV11-1|NA
CASSLGSGGQFF
>NA|TRBJ1-2|TRBV20-1|NA
CSAGGQPHGYTF
>NA|TRBJ1-2|TRBV20-1|NA
CSATTANYGYTF
>TRBD2|TRBJ2-1|TRBV12-3/TRBV12-4|NA
CASRGTRGEQFF
>NA|TRBJ2-1|TRBV7-9|few
CASSLDEYNEQFF
>TRBD2|TRBJ2-5|TRBV5-1|NA
CASSSGLAGRNEQYF
>TRBD1|TRBJ2-4|TRBV6-1|NA
CASTAGKQGIAKNIQYF
>TRBD2|TRBJ2-3|TRBV20-1|few
CSAGTGTSGSDTQYF
>TRBD1|TRBJ2-1|TRBV29-1|NA
CSAAGQGDNEQFF
>NA|TRBJ2-3|TRBV20-1|NA
CSARVGHGGRDTQYF
>NA|TRBJ2-7|TRBV6-6|NA
CASSYSPEYEQYF
>TRBD1|TRBJ2-7|TRBV6-5|NA
CASRQDRRGQNYEQYF
>TRBD2|TRBJ2-1|TRBV29-1|NA
CSVGASGTAIYNEQFF
>NA|TRBJ2-1|TRBV7-2|NA
CANSLARLREQFF
>NA|TRBJ1-1|TRBV7-2|NA
CASSPMSGTEAFF
>TRBD1|TRBJ2-3|TRBV12-3/TRBV12-4|NA
CASSSHLPRQGLDTQYF
>NA|TRBJ2-7|TRBV10-3|NA
CAISESTRGRAYF
>NA|TRBJ2-1|TRBV6-1|NA
CASIRGGAGPSYNEQFF
>TRBD2|TRBJ2-2|TRBV20-1|once
CSARDIAGNTGELFF
>NA|TRBJ2-1|TRBV7-3|NA
CASRPSGDANEQFF
>NA|TRBJ2-3|TRBV20-1|NA
CSAPGEPGWGTQYF
>TRBD1|TRBJ1-2|TRBV9|NA
CASSVGGTVVSYGYTF
>TRBD1|TRBJ2-4|TRBV5-1|many
CASSRDRGDKNIQYF
>TRBD1|TRBJ1-2|TRBV11-2|NA
CASSYPGGYGYTF
>NA|TRBJ1-1|TRBV20-1|NA
CSANRDGGPNTEAFF
>NA|TRBJ2-7|TRBV7-9|few
CASGWTVYEQYF
>NA|TRBJ2-1|TRBV15|NA
CATSRERRGGTNEQFF
>NA|TRBJ2-1|TRBV7-2|NA
CASSPNPGETQFF
>NA|TRBJ2-1|TRBV7-6|NA
CASSWTRSSYEQFF
>NA|TRBJ1-2|TRBV6-2/TRBV6-3|NA
CASSYSGVDVGGYTF
>NA|TRBJ1-1|TRBV7-9|NA
CAPRGRLEKAFF
>NA|TRBJ2-2|TRBV7-9|once
CASSLFWGTGELFF
>TRBD2|TRBJ2-1|TRBV9|once
CACSLSGSDNEQFF
>TRBD2|TRBJ2-3|TRBV20-1|once
CSAGPRLAGGRTQYF
>TRBD2|TRBJ2-1|TRBV11-1|NA
CASSSRTSGFYNEQFF